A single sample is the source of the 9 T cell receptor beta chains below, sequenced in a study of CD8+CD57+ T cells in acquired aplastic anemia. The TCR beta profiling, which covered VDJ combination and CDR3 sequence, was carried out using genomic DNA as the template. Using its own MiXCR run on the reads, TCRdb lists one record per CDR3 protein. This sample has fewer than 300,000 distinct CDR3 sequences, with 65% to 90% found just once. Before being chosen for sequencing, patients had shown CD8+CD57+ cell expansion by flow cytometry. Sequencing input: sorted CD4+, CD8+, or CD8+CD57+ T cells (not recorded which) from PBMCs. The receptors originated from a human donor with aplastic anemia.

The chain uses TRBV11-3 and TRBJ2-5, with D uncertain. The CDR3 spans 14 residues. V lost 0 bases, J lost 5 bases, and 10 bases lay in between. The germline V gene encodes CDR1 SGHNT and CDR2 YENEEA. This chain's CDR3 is CASSLDRMDETQYF. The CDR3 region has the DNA TGTGCCAGCAGCTTAGATCGGATGGATGAGACCCAGTACTTC.

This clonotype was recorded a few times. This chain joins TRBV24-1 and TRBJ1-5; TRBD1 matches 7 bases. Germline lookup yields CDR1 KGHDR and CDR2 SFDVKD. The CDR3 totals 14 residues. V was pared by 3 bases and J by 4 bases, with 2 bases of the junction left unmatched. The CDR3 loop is CATSDQGGNQPQHF. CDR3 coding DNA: TGTGCCACCAGTGATCAGGGGGGGAATCAGCCCCAGCATTTT.

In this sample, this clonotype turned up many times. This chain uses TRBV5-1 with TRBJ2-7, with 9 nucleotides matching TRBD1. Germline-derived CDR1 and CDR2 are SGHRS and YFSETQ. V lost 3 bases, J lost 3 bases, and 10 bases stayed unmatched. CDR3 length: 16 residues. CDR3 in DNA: TGCGCCAGCAGCTCAGGAGCGGGGACAGGGATCTACGAGCAGTACTTC. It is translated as CASSSGAGTGIYEQYF.

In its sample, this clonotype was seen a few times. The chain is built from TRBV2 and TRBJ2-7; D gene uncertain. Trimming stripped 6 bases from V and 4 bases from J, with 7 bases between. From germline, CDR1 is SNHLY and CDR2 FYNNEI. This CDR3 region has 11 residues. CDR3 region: CASRAAYEQYV. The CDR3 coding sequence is TGTGCCAGCAGAGCAGCTTACGAGCAGTACGTC.

DNA of the CDR3: TGTGCCAGCAGCTGGGGGGGCAGGGGGATCAAAAACGACTACACCTTC. Amino acids: CASSWGGRGIKNDYTF. The V and J genes are TRBV25-1 and TRBJ1-2; 7 nucleotides align to TRBD1. The CDR3 totals 16 residues. V was pared by 6 bases and J by 10 bases, with 20 bases of the junction left unmatched. Germline V gives CDR1 MGHDK, CDR2 SYGVNS.

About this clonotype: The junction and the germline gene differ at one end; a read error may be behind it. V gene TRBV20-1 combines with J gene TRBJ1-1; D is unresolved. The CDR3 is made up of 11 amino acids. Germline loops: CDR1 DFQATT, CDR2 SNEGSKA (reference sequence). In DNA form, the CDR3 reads TGCAGTGCTAGTAAGGCCCTTAGCAATCTCTTT. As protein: CSASKALSNLF.

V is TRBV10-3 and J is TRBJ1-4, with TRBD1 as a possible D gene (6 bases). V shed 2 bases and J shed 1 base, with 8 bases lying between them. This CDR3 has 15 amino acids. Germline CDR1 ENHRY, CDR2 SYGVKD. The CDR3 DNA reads TGTGCCATCAGTGAGCAACAGGGAACTAATGAAAAACTGTTTTTT. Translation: CAISEQQGTNEKLFF.

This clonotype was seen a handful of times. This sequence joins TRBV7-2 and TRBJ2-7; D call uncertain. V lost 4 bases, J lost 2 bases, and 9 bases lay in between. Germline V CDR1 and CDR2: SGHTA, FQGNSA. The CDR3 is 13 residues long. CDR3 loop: CASSSGRTYEQYF. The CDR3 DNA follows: TGTGCCAGCAGCTCGGGTCGAACCTACGAGCAGTACTTC. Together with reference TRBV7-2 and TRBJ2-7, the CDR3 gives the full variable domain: GAGVSQSPSNKVTEKGKDVELRCDPISGHTALYWYRQSLGQGLEFLIYFQGNSAPDKSGLPSDRFSAERTGGSVSTLTIQRTQQEDSAVYLCASSSGRTYEQYFGPGTRLTVT.

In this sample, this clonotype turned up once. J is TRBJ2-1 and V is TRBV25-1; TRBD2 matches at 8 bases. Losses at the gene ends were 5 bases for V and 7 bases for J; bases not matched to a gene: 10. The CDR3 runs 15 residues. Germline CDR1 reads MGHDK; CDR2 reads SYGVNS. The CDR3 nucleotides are TGTGCCAGCAGTCCAATAGCGGGACTGTCGAATGAGCAGTTCTTC. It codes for CASSPIAGLSNEQFF.